The entry below describes one T cell receptor (beta chain). This clone was recorded only once. Which antigen it targets is not known. Per-base quality was not reported, and no clone a single base away is much larger than it. This sample is drawn from a study of cytomegalovirus exposure and HLA in healthy donors (dated by TCRdb to about 2017). Regarding the research as a whole: In an earlier analysis of fewer than 750 of the donors, approximately 260 Gb of sequence data and 90 million to 130 million unique TCR beta sequences from about 179 million T cells were reported. Roughly 5 DR-DQ haplotypes were handled as single units for association and clustering, since linkage in the cohort was strong. A later analysis re-analyzed previously published TCR beta repertoires from roughly 690 donors and added high-resolution HLA genotyping to study TCR occurrence patterns. Along with the approximately 670-subject first cohort, a separate validation cohort of over a hundred different subjects was used. A later genetic analysis took genome-wide SNP genotypes for 398 of the 666 donors and used that subset as a discovery cohort. Of the 350 to 400 genotyped donors, around 81% fell in the genetic ancestry cluster associated with self-reported Caucasian donors. Donor age, sex, ethnicity and CMV serostatus were collected together with the repertoire data. An early release covering about 600 HLA-typed donors comprised 250 to 350 gigabases of sequencing data and about 90 million unique TCR sequences. To decide whether each TCR beta V gene segment behaved as functional or pseudogenic, an earlier analysis of some 580 of the donors relied on high-throughput TCR beta sequencing. HLA typing included class I and class II loci at four-digit resolution. The number of typed donors differed by locus: about 629-640 for A, B, C, DRB1 and DQB1; 522 for DQA1; fewer than 610 for DPA1; and 400 to 480 for DPB1. Across 398 genotyped donors of the cohort, an average of about 240,000 unique TCR beta nucleotide sequences per donor were sequenced, and approximately 17% of those sequences were non-productive. The study was designed to test whether signatures of past pathogen exposure could be identified by cataloging public T cell receptors. Every repertoire in the discovery cohort had been generated on one and the same sequencing platform. Rather than using new phenotypic data, the later analysis identified candidate immune exposures from TCR beta sequences and from how often those sequences occurred across donors. Using immunosequencing, the study profiled T cell repertoires from around 680 subjects and related those repertoires to cytomegalovirus serostatus. To predict cytomegalovirus infection status, the study brought together high-throughput TCR immunosequencing, statistical association of individual TCRs with disease status, and machine learning.

Study-wide conclusions, independent of this receptor: Approximately 18 rarely observed V segments, including chromosome 9 orphons, were excluded from the earlier analysis of approximately 500 of the donors because counts were too low. Assigning TCR associations to individual alleles was difficult when HLA alleles, especially DR and DQ, strongly co-occurred. Correlated functional status among segregating V segments might reflect linkage disequilibrium, but an unknown experimental factor could not be ruled out. A further reported finding was that TCR beta sequences accurately predicted the HLA-A and HLA-B alleles for most subjects in the first cohort. A few of the identified cytomegalovirus-associated TCR beta chains were confirmed in vitro to be specific for cytomegalovirus antigens. Because HLA typing was missing for some donors at each locus, association tests included only the typed subset. Specific HLA alleles were associated with 15,000 to 20,000 TCR beta sequences at a false discovery rate of 0.05 in a later analysis. Immune exposure information for the cohort was limited to CMV serostatus. The authors suggested that the approach could potentially be generalized to other disease states and immunological phenotypes. Some IMGT-functional V segments, including TRBV6-2 and TRBV6-3, could not be told apart with the 87-base-pair reads, so those segments were excluded. Several of the top co-occurrence clusters appeared to be linked to parvovirus B19, influenza, CMV and Epstein-Barr virus, according to a later analysis. A later genetic analysis reported fewer N-insertions in productive TCRs among donors in an Asian-associated ancestry cluster than the roughly 700-donor mean. In a later analysis, TCR association rates were found to vary across HLA loci, with the most associated TCRs seen for DRB1 alleles and the fewest for HLA-C alleles. In both the original and validation cohorts, the classifier was reported to diagnose cytomegalovirus status with high specificity and sensitivity. A group of highly shared sequence variants was considered likely to be a technical artifact of the sequencing pipeline. In an earlier analysis of around 500 of the donors, most TCR beta V segments appeared in productive rearrangements about 90% or about 30% of the time, broadly matching IMGT annotations. Most TCR sequences were observed very rarely across donors, whereas some public TCRs were present in many individuals. In a later genetic analysis, a missense DCLRE1C variant was associated with V-gene and J-gene trimming of TCR beta chains, and the association was replicated in an independent cohort. Sequencing depth was assumed to be roughly uniform across donors in the presence/absence analyses, though that assumption may not hold. According to a later analysis, most CMV-associated TCR beta chains appeared to be HLA-restricted, and the HLA associations seemed to be driven largely by CMV exposure. A later analysis found that HLA-associated TCR beta chains were more clonally expanded and had lower generation probabilities than equally common non-associated chains. The study listed 150 to 200 TCR beta chains as associated with cytomegalovirus. In this cohort, only TCR beta chains were sequenced, and detectable features were limited by the absence of alpha or paired-chain data.

Libraries were built with the immunoSEQ multiplex PCR assay. For the multiplex PCR, a mixture combining 60 forward primers for TCR Vbeta segments and 13 reverse primers for TCR Jbeta segments was used. The CDR3 region of rearranged TCR beta genes was amplified from genomic DNA by a multiplex PCR assay. Amplified TCR beta libraries were sequenced as 87-base-pair reads on the Illumina HiSeq System. In the source study's methods: A later analysis counted around 72 million unique TCR beta chains across the 550 to 700 repertoires, and approximately 11 million of these chains were shared by at least two donors. Raw reads were error-corrected and collapsed into unique sequences with a nearest-neighbor algorithm that merged closely related sequences to remove PCR and sequencing errors. V, D and J gene segments were assigned by aligning CDR3 sequences to IMGT reference sequences. Each retained sequence needed at least a six-nucleotide match to both a V gene segment and a J gene segment. A rearrangement counted as productive if the CDR3 had no stop codons and remained in frame with V and J, and every other rearrangement counted as non-productive. CDR3 was defined by IMGT convention, running from the second conserved V-encoded cysteine to the conserved J-encoded phenylalanine. The earlier analysis of about 530 of the donors excluded any sequence lacking an unambiguous match to a single V gene segment. An earlier analysis of a few hundred of the donors classified V segments as functional when productive rearrangements were above 56.7% and as segregating when the standard deviation between donors was above 5%. A statistical classification framework was built to diagnose cytomegalovirus status from the catalog of TCR beta chain sequences. In a later analysis, V and J genes were assigned by comparing TCR nucleotide sequences against IMGT/GENE-DB human TR gene sequences. Using the TCRdist pipeline, a later analysis assigned CDR3 sequences along with most-parsimonious VDJ recombination scenarios. In a later analysis, every TCR beta chain was defined by the combination of its CDR3 amino acid sequence and its V-gene family, and reads without a unique V-gene family were dropped. To address suspected cross-contamination and a sequencing artifact, a later analysis removed several hundred highly shared, low-generation-probability nucleotide sequences. A later analysis calculated a clonal expansion index for each public chain from normalized within-repertoire ranks of inferred template counts. A later analysis computed generation probabilities with a VDJ recombination model fitted to out-of-frame rearrangements, and checked the results against IGoR. In a later analysis, TCR-TCR, TCR-HLA and TCR-CMV co-occurrence was scored with hypergeometric tests, and a repertoire-size bias correction was applied to TCR pairs. False discovery rates were estimated in a later analysis by permuting HLA or CMV assignments 20 times. In a later analysis, co-occurring TCRs were grouped using DBSCAN, and TCRdist sequence similarity was added for clustering within HLA-allele-positive subsets. For co-occurrence clustering, repertoires with fewer than 30,000 or more than 120,000 public chains were excluded, along with a handful of repertoires with anomalous nucleotide sharing. Here the immuneACCESS table is served through TCRdb, limited to in-frame sequences with V and J called. Missing clones are a known gap in these copies; in checked studies unresolved V genes cover under half, and the rest lacks a known reason. V and J calls and clone size are copied from that table; D and trimming were computed from the DNA. This sample holds roughly 100,000 clones; around 75% were observed only once. Under 1.5% of the sample belongs to the ten largest clones.

The V and J ends are trimmed by 5 bases and 5 bases, leaving 12 bases between them. Looking up the germline V gene (reference sequence) yields CDR1 MNHEY and CDR2 SMNVEV. From its cysteine to its phenylalanine, the CDR3 spans 13 amino acids. Only the CDR3 portion is preserved as DNA: 39 bases, with reading frame beginning at the first base. The cohort was made up of approximately 670 healthy bone marrow donors. At the time of sampling, all cohort members were nominally healthy, though unrecorded immune exposures were likely present. The donor was CMV seronegative and belonged to the group of under 400 seronegative cohort members. A peripheral blood sample was collected from each donor, and TCR beta sequencing was performed on peripheral blood mononuclear cells. Genomic DNA extraction from the blood cell samples was performed with the Qiagen DNeasy Blood Extraction Kit.

The sample consisted of PBMCs. The clonotype originates from a man aged 40-49 years in good health and CMV-seronegative. The sequence joins TRBV27 to TRBJ1-1, and possibly TRBD1, on 5 matching bases. The base sequence is TGTGCCAGCAGTCCCAGGGAGGGGACTGAAGCTTTCTTT. Its coded protein is CASSPREGTEAFF.